Each of the 26 T cell receptor beta chains below was sequenced from the same sample in a study of vaccination and CD4 T cells after COVID-19. An Oncomine TCR Beta short-read assay was used to sequence the DNA from cultured CD4+ T cells. Using its own MiXCR run on the PCR reads, TCRdb lists one record per CDR3 protein. The sample lists roughly 15,000 distinct CDR3 sequences, about half occurring once. These TCRs are of unknown antigen specificity. Treatment noted: approximately 11-day PBMC culture with coronavirus spike peptide pools or control peptides (ViraFEST assay). Sequencing used CD4+ T cells from blood, cultured in vitro. These receptors came from a human donor who had recovered from COVID-19.

The rearrangement links TRBV19 to TRBJ2-3; TRBD2 aligns across 14 bases. Germline CDR1 is LNHDA and CDR2 is SQIVND (reference sequence). The CDR3 is 17 amino acids. The CDR3 reads CVSHPRGLAGGTDTQYF. The CDR3 region has the DNA TGTGTCAGCCACCCCCGCGGACTAGCGGGAGGAACAGATACGCAGTATTTT.

V gene TRBV5-1 combines with J gene TRBJ1-6; no clear D gene. The germline CDR1 and CDR2 sequences are SGHRS and YFSETQ. V was shortened by 0 bases and J by 5 bases, with 12 bases between the two germline ends. The CDR3 sequence is 16 residues long. The CDR3 bases are TGCGCCAGCAGCTTGGATATGGTAGAAAATAATTCACCCCTCCACTTT. This translates into CASSLDMVENNSPLHF.

The rearrangement uses TRBV6-1 and TRBJ1-1; a weak D match, TRBD1 (6 bases). The CDR3 length is 13 residues. Deletions cut 6 bases from V and 6 bases from J, with 14 bases between. Germline assignment: CDR1 MNHNS and CDR2 SASEGT. CDR3 sequence: CASREQGRAEAFF. CDR3 bases: TGTGCCAGCAGAGAACAGGGAAGGGCTGAAGCTTTCTTT.

The sample holds a few counts of this clonotype. This chain uses TRBV20-1 with TRBJ1-1; TRBD1 agrees at 7 bases. The CDR3 consists of 14 residues. Per germline, CDR1 DFQATT and CDR2 SNEGSKA (reference sequence). The V segment lost 6 bases and the J segment 1 base; nucleotides outside the gene matches: 8. CDR3 sequence reads: CSAKRGGPNTEAFF. The DNA for the CDR3 is TGCAGTGCCAAGAGAGGGGGCCCGAACACTGAAGCTTTCTTT.

This rearrangement joins TRBV7-3 to TRBJ2-1; D possibly corresponds to TRBD2 (5 bases). Germline CDR1 and CDR2: SGHTA and FQGTGA. V lost 2 bases, J lost 2 bases, and 10 bases lay in between. This CDR3 spans 15 amino acids. This CDR3 reads CASSLSPSTYNEQFF. In nucleotides, the CDR3 is TGTGCCAGCAGCTTATCCCCTAGCACCTACAATGAGCAGTTCTTC. Based on the CDR3 plus reference TRBV7-3 and TRBJ2-1, the full variable domain is GAGVSQTPSNKVTEKGKYVELRCDPISGHTALYWYRQSLGQGPEFLIYFQGTGAADDSGLPNDRFFAVRPEGSVSTLKIQRTERGDSAVYLCASSLSPSTYNEQFFGPGTRLTVL.

The CDR3 spells CASRVLGREAAEQYF. CDR3 in DNA: TGTGCCAGCAGAGTACTGGGCAGGGAGGCTGCCGAGCAGTACTTC. The V gene is TRBV28, the J gene TRBJ2-7, with D perhaps matching TRBD2 (6 bases). Germline assignment: CDR1 MDHEN and CDR2 SYDVKM. The CDR3 has 15 residues. The V end lost 6 bases, the J end lost 6 bases, and 21 bases lay between the germline ends.

This sequence joins TRBV19 and TRBJ1-5; 10 bases map to TRBD1. Germline CDR1 LNHDA, CDR2 SQIVND (reference sequence). V gave up 3 bases and J gave up 6 bases; unmatched junction bases: 8. The CDR3 has 16 amino acids. CDR3 in DNA: TGTGCCAGTAGTATCCTCGACAGGGGGCTGGGTCAGCCCCAGCATTTT. Its protein product is CASSILDRGLGQPQHF.

The chain employs TRBV5-1 and TRBJ1-2; D perhaps matches TRBD1 (6 bases). The V and J ends lost 0 bases and 5 bases respectively, with 11 bases between them. This CDR3 has 14 amino acids. The V gene's germline CDR1 is SGHRS and CDR2 YFSETQ. The CDR3 spells CASSLGQDPYGYTF. The CDR3 DNA reads as TGCGCCAGCAGCTTGGGACAGGATCCATATGGCTACACCTTC.

V and J are TRBV6-4 and TRBJ1-2; D ambiguous. Deletions cut 3 bases from V and 2 bases from J, with 13 bases between. The V gene's germline CDR1 is MRHNA and CDR2 SNTAGT. This CDR3 spans 15 amino acids. CDR3 amino acids: CASSESIGFNYGYTF. In DNA form, the CDR3 reads TGTGCCAGCAGTGAAAGTATAGGCTTCAACTATGGCTACACCTTC.

This chain links TRBV28 with TRBJ2-7; weak D call: TRBD2 (5 bases). V lost 7 bases to trimming and J lost 5 bases, with 21 bases between them. The length of the CDR3 is 15 residues. Germline V CDR1 and CDR2: MDHEN, SYDVKM. DNA of the CDR3: TGTGCCAGCAAACCAGGTACTAGGGTTATCAACGAGCAGTACTTC. Translation: CASKPGTRVINEQYF.

The chain has TRBV11-1 and TRBJ2-1; D remains unclear. The CDR3 spans 14 residues. The germline gives CDR1 SGHAT, CDR2 FQDESV (reference sequence). V was trimmed by 5 bases and J by 4 bases, leaving 12 bases between them. As DNA, the CDR3 is TGTGCCAGCAGCCCAGATGGGCGATACAATGAGCAGTTCTTC. Its protein product is CASSPDGRYNEQFF.

This sequence joins TRBV7-9 and TRBJ1-1; D unresolved. V shed 3 bases and J shed 6 bases, with 5 bases lying between them. Germline V gene lookup returns CDR1 SEHNR and CDR2 FQNEAQ (reference sequence). The CDR3 is 11 amino acids. The CDR3 bases are TGTGCCAGCAGCTTTGACTCTGAAGCTTTCTTT. It encodes CASSFDSEAFF.

This chain uses TRBV15 with TRBJ2-1; D perhaps matches TRBD2 (6 bases). The germline V and J ends were trimmed by 0 bases and 10 bases, with 13 bases remaining between them. Germline CDR1 and CDR2: LNHNV and YYDKDF (reference sequence). CDR3 length equals 14 residues. The CDR3 sequence: CATSRDLGGREQFF. Here the CDR3 DNA reads TGTGCCACCAGCAGAGATCTGGGAGGACGAGAGCAGTTCTTC.

This sequence joins TRBV7-9 and TRBJ2-2, with unresolved D. CDR3 length: 15 amino acids. V lost 6 bases to trimming and J lost 2 bases, with 13 bases between them. CDR1 and CDR2 (germline): SEHNR, FQNEAQ (reference sequence). The DNA of the CDR3 is TGTGCCAGCAGAGACCGGGTCTCCAACACCGGGGAGCTGTTTTTT. Its protein is CASRDRVSNTGELFF. The variable domain in full, completed from reference TRBV7-9 and TRBJ2-2, reads DTGVSQNPRHKITKRGQNVTFRCDPISEHNRLYWYRQTLGQGPEFLTYFQNEAQLEKSRLLSDRFSAERPKGSFSTLEIQRTEQGDSAMYLCASRDRVSNTGELFFGEGSRLTVL.

This clonotype was seen only a few times. The V call is TRBV5-1, the J call TRBJ1-6; D is unresolved. V dropped 0 bases and J dropped 9 bases, with 13 bases sitting between them. CDR3 length: 15 amino acids. CDR1 SGHRS and CDR2 YFSETQ come from the germline V gene. CDR3 residues: CASSLVAAFGSPLHF. The CDR3, as DNA: TGCGCCAGCAGCTTGGTAGCAGCATTTGGTTCACCCCTCCACTTT.

This clonotype has just one count. The chain links TRBV27 to TRBJ2-1; TRBD1 agrees at 7 bases. This CDR3 is 14 amino acids long. Unmatched junction bases numbered 8, after V lost 5 bases and J lost 7 bases. In germline, CDR1 is MNHEY, CDR2 SMNVEV (reference sequence). In DNA, the CDR3 is TGTGCCAGCAGTCCGCTTAGGGGGCCGAATGAGCAGTTCTTC. Residues: CASSPLRGPNEQFF.

This clonotype was counted between two and nine times. This chain's CDR3 is CASSLVGGSADTQYF. For the CDR3, the DNA is TGTGCCAGCAGCTTAGTGGGGGGTTCTGCAGATACGCAGTATTTT. J is TRBJ2-3 and V is TRBV7-7; possible D gene TRBD2, 6 bases. Trimming took 1 base from V and 4 from J, leaving 12 bases between them. The CDR3 loop spans 15 amino acids. Germline CDR1 reads SSHAT; CDR2 reads FNYEAQ (reference sequence).

This sequence joins TRBV10-2 and TRBJ2-7; D is ambiguous. Per the germline V gene, CDR1 is WSHSY and CDR2 is SAAADI. Trimming left V 3 bases short and J 1 base short, with 13 bases between. This CDR3 comprises 15 residues. The DNA for the CDR3 is TGCGCCAGCAGTGACTTCTCCCTGGGTTCCTACGAGCAGTACTTC. This translates into CASSDFSLGSYEQYF.

As DNA, the CDR3 is TGTGCCAGCTCACCCCCTGGACGCTCAGGCTACACCTTC. As protein: CASSPPGRSGYTF. The chain employs TRBV18 and TRBJ1-2, with no clear D. Germline CDR1 and CDR2: KGHSH and LQKENI. V lost 3 bases and J lost 8, with 13 bases in between. This CDR3 is 13 amino acids long.

V is TRBV5-1 and J is TRBJ2-4; perhaps TRBD1 as D (6 bases). The germline CDR1 and CDR2 sequences are SGHRS and YFSETQ. V was cut by 4 bases and J by 9 bases, with 17 bases left in between. This CDR3 contains 14 residues. The CDR3 DNA reads as TGCGCCAGCAGCAGACAGGCGGACCGGGGCATTCAGTACTTC. Its protein is CASSRQADRGIQYF.

This clonotype has only a few counts. The chain couples TRBV6-1 to TRBJ1-2, with 9 bases that match TRBD1. The CDR3 covers 15 residues. The ends lost 5 bases at V and 1 base at J; junction bases unmatched: 5. Germline CDR1 is MNHNS and CDR2 is SASEGT. The CDR3 reads CASSLTGGVNYGYTF. The CDR3 bases are TGTGCCAGCAGTCTGACAGGGGGAGTTAACTATGGCTACACCTTC.

J is TRBJ2-7 and V is TRBV19; TRBD2 might be the D (5 bases). The CDR3 runs to 14 residues. V lost 6 bases and J lost 0, with 12 bases in between. Germline CDR1 and CDR2: LNHDA and SQIVND (reference sequence). The CDR3 spells CASSEGYSSYEQYF. The CDR3 DNA is TGTGCCAGTAGCGAGGGTTATAGCTCCTACGAGCAGTACTTC. Using reference TRBV19 and TRBJ2-7 for the parts outside the CDR3, the full variable domain is DGGITQSPKYLFRKEGQNVTLSCEQNLNHDAMYWYRQDPGQGLRLIYYSQIVNDFQKGDIAEGYSVSREKKESFPLTVTSAQKNPTAFYLCASSEGYSSYEQYFGPGTRLTVT.

The V gene is TRBV27, the J gene TRBJ2-3, with 9 positions matching TRBD1. This CDR3 has 14 residues. Germline CDR1 MNHEY, CDR2 SMNVEV (reference sequence). J lost 6 bases, V lost 5 bases, and 6 bases had no gene match. The CDR3, as DNA: TGTGCCAGCAGTATTAACAGGGGGCGGGATACGCAGTATTTT. It encodes CASSINRGRDTQYF.

This clonotype has just one count. The CDR3 DNA follows: TGTGCCAGCGCCACCCTACAGGGGAACGGCGCAGATACGCAGTATTTT. This gives the protein CASATLQGNGADTQYF. V is TRBV6-1 and J is TRBJ2-3, with 7 nucleotides matching TRBD1. J was trimmed by 4 bases and V by 8 bases; bases with no gene match: 15. Germline V gives CDR1 MNHNS, CDR2 SASEGT. The CDR3 extends over 16 amino acids.

This clonotype was counted between two and nine times. The genes are TRBV7-2 and TRBJ2-5; tentative D call: TRBD1 (6 bases). CDR1 is SGHTA and CDR2 is FQGNSA in the germline V gene. This CDR3 has 14 residues. With 2 bases removed from V and 4 bases from J, the gap between germline ends came to 11 bases. The DNA of the CDR3 is TGTGCCAGCAGCTTAATACAGGGCGGAGAGACCCAGTACTTC. This gives the protein CASSLIQGGETQYF.

The chain combines TRBV7-8 with TRBJ2-6; D tentatively fits TRBD1 or TRBD2 (5 bases each). V dropped 5 bases and J dropped 0 bases, with 17 bases sitting between them. This CDR3 spans 18 amino acids. Germline V gene data show CDR1 as SGHVS and CDR2 as FQNEAQ. The CDR3 DNA is TGTGCCAGCAGCGTCCCGGGGCTGGATTTCTCTGGGGCCAACGTCCTGACTTTC. As protein: CASSVPGLDFSGANVLTF.